A single sample gave rise to the 30 T cell receptor beta chains below, sequenced in a study of T-cell reconstitution after alpha-beta-depleted transplantation in children listed by TCRdb under 2016. The library was built by means of PCR. These reads were obtained on an Illumina HiSeq 2500. Molecular barcoding was employed in the preparation of TCR libraries, with unique molecular identifiers being used to normalize TCRbeta repertoire quantification. TCRdb reprocessing: public reads trimmed at Q25 with fastp, clones called with MiXCR, in-frame beta chains kept. Merged by CDR3 protein, the rows form single entries marked with the most common genes and DNA. The sample records approximately 230,000 distinct CDR3 sequences, about 24% of which are singletons. The ten largest clones add up to about 5% of the sample. The treatment or condition label of this sample denotes: allogeneic hematopoietic cell transplantation with graft depleted of TCRalphabeta T cells and CD19 B cells.

Sequences were derived from PBMCs, mostly from graft donor cells, sampled 360 days after TCRalphabeta/CD19-depleted stem cell transplant. The receptors originated from a female patient under 10 years old who had a stem cell transplant for congenital amegakaryocytic thrombocytopenia, so the T cells may come from the graft donor.

The rearrangement joins TRBV11-2 to TRBJ2-7; TRBD2 matches at 8 bases. Germline lookup yields CDR1 SGHAT and CDR2 FQNNGV. This CDR3 is 16 amino acids long. Germline trimming cut 2 bases from V and 0 bases from J; bases unmatched to any gene: 6. CDR3 loop: CASSLRGGVLSYEQYF. The CDR3 coding sequence is TGTGCCAGCAGCTTACGGGGGGGCGTCCTCTCCTACGAGCAGTACTTC.

The chain links TRBV20-1 to TRBJ2-1; D is unclear. Trimming shortened V by 4 bases and J by 0 bases, and 13 bases separated the two germline ends. Per the germline V gene, CDR1 is DFQATT and CDR2 is SNEGSKA (reference sequence). This CDR3 has 15 amino acids. Here the CDR3 reads CSATTWTVSYNEQFF. CDR3 bases: TGCAGTGCTACGACTTGGACGGTCTCCTACAATGAGCAGTTCTTC.

This clonotype was found a few times. CDR3 sequence: CSVEHPGANYGYTF. Written as DNA, the CDR3 is TGCAGTGTTGAGCACCCCGGGGCTAACTATGGCTACACCTTC. The chain couples TRBV20-1 to TRBJ1-2; the D is unclear. The CDR3 loop spans 14 amino acids. The germline V gene encodes CDR1 DFQATT and CDR2 SNEGSKA (reference sequence). Trimming left V 7 bases short and J 0 bases short, with 15 bases between.

V is TRBV27 and J is TRBJ2-7; the match to TRBD2 covers 8 bases. The CDR3 consists of 15 residues. With V trimmed by 5 bases and J by 4 bases, 10 bases remained unmatched. The germline gives CDR1 MNHEY, CDR2 SMNVEV (reference sequence). CDR3 protein: CASSPRSGSRYEQYF. For the CDR3, the DNA is TGTGCCAGCAGTCCCAGAAGCGGGAGTAGGTACGAGCAGTACTTC.

This clonotype has more than one count but fewer than ten. The V call is TRBV12-3 or TRBV12-4, the J call TRBJ1-5; no reliable D call. Trimming took 5 bases from V and 3 from J, leaving 14 bases between them. This CDR3 is 15 amino acids long. The CDR3 region has the DNA TGTGCCAGCAGTATCACCGGCAGAATCAATCAGCCCCAGCATTTT. It yields the protein CASSITGRINQPQHF.

The rearrangement joins TRBV4-1 to TRBJ2-1; weak D call: TRBD1 (5 bases). This CDR3 has 17 amino acids. Per the germline V gene, CDR1 is MGHRA and CDR2 is YSYEKL. Trimming pared 1 base from V and 2 bases from J, leaving 15 bases between. The CDR3 reads CASSQVRTKVPYNEQFF. CDR3 coding DNA: TGCGCCAGCAGCCAAGTTAGGACAAAGGTCCCCTACAATGAGCAGTTCTTC.

As for this clonotype: The junction does not match germline at one end; this may be a read error. CDR3 loop: CASSLGGHDNDQFF. The CDR3 DNA sequence: TGTGCCAGCAGTTTAGGCGGTCATGATAATGATCAGTTCTTC. The gene calls are TRBV12-3 or TRBV12-4 and TRBJ2-1; D uncertain. The length of the CDR3 is 14 residues.

This clonotype has more than one count but fewer than ten. This chain joins TRBV12-3 or TRBV12-4 and TRBJ1-1, with D possibly TRBD1 on 6 matching bases. The CDR3 contains 15 residues. V gave up 5 bases and J gave up 4 bases, with 17 bases separating them. The CDR3 DNA reads TGTGCCAGCAGTCCTCCCTGGACAGATGGCACTGAAGCTTTCTTT. As protein: CASSPPWTDGTEAFF.

The chain uses TRBV20-1 and TRBJ2-3; D is possibly TRBD1 or TRBD2 (6 bases each). The CDR3 is 15 residues long. Germline-derived CDR1 and CDR2 are DFQATT and SNEGSKA (reference sequence). The ends were cut back, 3 bases at V and 1 base at J, with 14 bases in the middle. The DNA of the CDR3 is TGCAGTGCTAGCCCTCGGGGGCAACGCACAGATACGCAGTATTTT. It encodes CSASPRGQRTDTQYF.

This clonotype was detected only a few times. The chain carries TRBV6-1 and TRBJ2-3, with D maybe TRBD1 (6 bases). The germline V and J ends were trimmed by 11 bases and 2 bases, with 14 bases remaining between them. This CDR3 is 13 amino acids long. Germline loops: CDR1 MNHNS, CDR2 SASEGT. The CDR3 nucleotides read TGTGCCTCCTTCGACAGGTTCACAGATACGCAGTATTTT. Translation gives CASFDRFTDTQYF.

J is TRBJ2-5 and V is TRBV20-1, with unresolved D. This CDR3 is built from 12 residues. The V end lost 3 bases, the J end lost 3 bases, and 8 bases lay between the germline ends. The germline CDR1 and CDR2 sequences are DFQATT and SNEGSKA (reference sequence). The CDR3: CSASLGKETQYF. CDR3 nucleotide sequence: TGCAGTGCTAGCCTGGGCAAAGAGACCCAGTACTTC.

This clonotype was counted between two and nine times. V gene TRBV5-6 combines with J gene TRBJ1-1; D gene unclear. V lost 1 base, J lost 3 bases, and 10 bases lay in between. Germline CDR1 is SGHDT and CDR2 is YYEEEE. CDR3 length: 14 residues. CDR3 in DNA: TGTGCCAGCAGCTTGATAACAGTCTACACTGAAGCTTTCTTT. It translates to CASSLITVYTEAFF.

V gene TRBV12-3 or TRBV12-4 combines with J gene TRBJ1-1; TRBD1 is a possible D gene (5 bases). V was clipped by 1 base and J by 10 bases, with 13 bases between them. CDR3 length equals 13 residues. CDR3 residues: CASSLEGGVAAFF. The DNA for the CDR3 is TGTGCCAGCAGTTTAGAGGGAGGGGTAGCAGCTTTCTTT.

The rearrangement links TRBV12-3 or TRBV12-4 to TRBJ1-4, with 11 bases aligning to TRBD1. This CDR3 is 16 amino acids long. With 4 bases clipped from V and 5 bases from J, the junction kept 6 bases outside the gene matches. CDR3 in amino acids: CASSSGQGEQNEKLFF. CDR3 in DNA: TGTGCCAGCAGTTCGGGACAGGGGGAGCAGAATGAAAAACTGTTTTTT.

The CDR3 DNA reads as TGCGCCAGCAGCGTCGACGGGTTCCAGACAGATACGCAGTATTTT. Protein sequence: CASSVDGFQTDTQYF. V usage is TRBV5-1 and J usage is TRBJ2-3; D unclear. The CDR3 is 15 residues long. The V end was cut by 4 bases, the J end by 3 bases, with 15 bases between. The germline CDR1 and CDR2 sequences are SGHRS and YFSETQ.

The chain couples TRBV29-1 to TRBJ2-5; 15 bases line up with TRBD2. Trimming removed 3 bases from V and 3 bases from J; junction bases left unmatched: 5. The CDR3 contains 16 residues. CDR1 is SQVTM and CDR2 is ANQGSEA in the germline V gene. This CDR3 reads CSVDGTSGGTEETQYF. The CDR3 DNA sequence: TGCAGCGTTGACGGGACTAGCGGGGGGACTGAAGAGACCCAGTACTTC.

This chain uses TRBV29-1 with TRBJ2-5; D is unclear. Germline values: CDR1 SQVTM, CDR2 ANQGSEA. V lost 6 bases, J lost 1 base, and 15 bases lay in between. The CDR3 has 14 residues. This CDR3 is CSVPTAAFQETQYF. The CDR3 coding sequence is TGCAGCGTCCCGACGGCAGCCTTCCAAGAGACCCAGTACTTC. Drawing the rest from reference TRBV29-1 and TRBJ2-5, the complete variable domain is SAVISQKPSRDICQRGTSLTIQCQVDSQVTMMFWYRQQPGQSLTLIATANQGSEATYESGFVIDKFPISRPNLTFSTLTVSNMSPEDSSIYLCSVPTAAFQETQYFGPGTRLLVL.

Written as DNA, the CDR3 is TGCAGTGCTAGCGGGGGGGGATATACGGCCTACGAGCAGTACTTC. Amino acid sequence: CSASGGGYTAYEQYF. This chain uses TRBV20-1 with TRBJ2-7; the match to TRBD2 covers 8 bases. J was trimmed by 2 bases and V by 3 bases; bases with no gene match: 9. Per the germline V gene, CDR1 is DFQATT and CDR2 is SNEGSKA (reference sequence). CDR3 length: 15 amino acids.

The CDR3 coding sequence is TGTGCCAGCAGCTTGGAAATCAGGCAAGAGACCCAGTACTTC. It encodes CASSLEIRQETQYF. V gene TRBV5-5 combines with J gene TRBJ2-5; D unresolved. Looked up from germline, CDR1 is SGHKS and CDR2 is YYEKEE (reference sequence). Trimming left V 0 bases short and J 2 bases short, with 8 bases between. The CDR3 loop spans 14 amino acids.

This sequence joins TRBV20-1 and TRBJ2-2, with no clear D. The CDR3 contains 12 residues. V was clipped by 0 bases and J by 6 bases, with 5 bases between them. Germline loops: CDR1 DFQATT, CDR2 SNEGSKA (reference sequence). The CDR3, as DNA: TGCAGTGCTAGAGAAGGAGCCGGGGAGCTGTTTTTT. This codes for CSAREGAGELFF.

This chain links TRBV4-1 with TRBJ2-7; D may be TRBD2 (7 bases). The V end was cut by 5 bases, the J end by 2 bases, with 22 bases between. This CDR3 has 17 residues. Germline CDR1 is MGHRA and CDR2 is YSYEKL. The CDR3 loop is CASSFSPLVGGPYEQYF. CDR3 DNA: TGCGCCAGCAGCTTCTCCCCTCTAGTCGGGGGGCCCTACGAGCAGTACTTC.

The CDR3: CASSLRTGGETGELFF. The CDR3 region has the DNA TGTGCCAGCTCACTCCGGACAGGGGGCGAAACCGGGGAGCTGTTTTTT. The chain recombines TRBV18 with TRBJ2-2; the match to TRBD1 covers 11 bases. CDR1 KGHSH and CDR2 LQKENI come from the germline V gene. The CDR3 length is 16 residues. The J segment lost 5 bases and the V segment lost 4 bases, leaving 6 bases of the junction unmatched.

This clonotype came up a few times. The chain carries TRBV5-1 and TRBJ2-2; D is perhaps TRBD1 or TRBD2 (6 bases each). Germline lookup yields CDR1 SGHRS and CDR2 YFSETQ. This CDR3 is built from 15 residues. Trimming cost V 0 bases and J 5 bases, with 11 bases left between them. The CDR3 protein is CASSLARGGTGELFF. The CDR3 DNA is TGCGCCAGCAGCTTGGCCAGGGGAGGAACCGGGGAGCTGTTTTTT.

This clonotype has more than one count but fewer than ten. The chain employs TRBV9 and TRBJ2-7; 9 bases are a match to TRBD2. With 2 bases clipped from V and 0 bases from J, the junction kept 3 bases outside the gene matches. Germline V gene data show CDR1 as SGDLS and CDR2 as YYNGEE. The CDR3 has 15 residues. The CDR3, as DNA: TGTGCCAGCAGCGTTAGCGGGAGCCTCTCCTACGAGCAGTACTTC. Translated, it gives CASSVSGSLSYEQYF. Drawing the rest from reference TRBV9 and TRBJ2-7, the complete variable domain is DSGVTQTPKHLITATGQRVTLRCSPRSGDLSVYWYQQSLDQGLQFLIQYYNGEERAKGNILERFSAQQFPDLHSELNLSSLELGDSALYFCASSVSGSLSYEQYFGPGTRLTVT.

As regards this clonotype: One base away lies a much larger clone, so this may be a sequencing read error. The J gene is TRBJ1-1, the V gene TRBV5-1; possible D gene TRBD1, 5 bases. The CDR3 length is 14 residues. CDR1 is SGHRS, CDR2 YFSETQ, per germline. The CDR3 region is CASSLASGATEPFF. The CDR3 DNA reads TGCGCCAGCAGCTTGGCCAGTGGGGCCACTGAACCTTTCTTT.

The rearrangement joins TRBV20-1 to TRBJ1-2; D not resolved. The germline V and J ends were trimmed by 5 bases and 0 bases, with 10 bases remaining between them. The germline V gene has CDR1 DFQATT and CDR2 SNEGSKA (reference sequence). This CDR3 comprises 13 residues. The CDR3 loop reads CSAVPGANYGYTF. CDR3 sequence (DNA): TGCAGTGCTGTCCCGGGAGCTAACTATGGCTACACCTTC.

This chain joins TRBV28 and TRBJ2-7, with 7 bases that match TRBD2. This CDR3 spans 18 amino acids. Germline values: CDR1 MDHEN, CDR2 SYDVKM. Trimming cost V 4 bases and J 2 bases; bases outside gene matches: 17. The CDR3, as DNA: TGTGCCAGCAGTTCCGGTGGGTCGGGCGGGAGAGCGGCCTACGAGCAGTACTTC. Residues: CASSSGGSGGRAAYEQYF.

This clonotype was picked up a small number of times. The CDR3 coding sequence is TGTGCCAGCAGTGTAACAGGGTTGAGGACTGAAGCTTTCTTT. Translated: CASSVTGLRTEAFF. The chain couples TRBV12-3 or TRBV12-4 to TRBJ1-1; weak D call: TRBD1 (6 bases). The CDR3 spans 14 residues. V lost 5 bases and J 5 bases, leaving 15 bases between the germline ends.

J is TRBJ2-7 and V is TRBV2; 8 nucleotides match TRBD1. CDR3 length: 13 amino acids. Germline V CDR1 and CDR2: SNHLY, FYNNEI. Trimming took 6 bases from V and 6 from J; bases not matched to a gene: 7. CDR3 residues: CASRKDRAAEQYF. CDR3 DNA sequence: TGTGCCAGCAGGAAGGACAGGGCAGCCGAGCAGTACTTC.

The chain has TRBV27 and TRBJ2-7, with 9 bases lining up with TRBD1. The germline gives CDR1 MNHEY, CDR2 SMNVEV (reference sequence). The CDR3 spans 16 residues. The V and J ends lost 1 base and 2 bases, in that order; junction bases with no gene match: 6. CDR3 sequence: CASSLLGDRATYEQYF. In DNA form, the CDR3 reads TGTGCCAGCAGTTTATTAGGGGACAGGGCAACCTACGAGCAGTACTTC.